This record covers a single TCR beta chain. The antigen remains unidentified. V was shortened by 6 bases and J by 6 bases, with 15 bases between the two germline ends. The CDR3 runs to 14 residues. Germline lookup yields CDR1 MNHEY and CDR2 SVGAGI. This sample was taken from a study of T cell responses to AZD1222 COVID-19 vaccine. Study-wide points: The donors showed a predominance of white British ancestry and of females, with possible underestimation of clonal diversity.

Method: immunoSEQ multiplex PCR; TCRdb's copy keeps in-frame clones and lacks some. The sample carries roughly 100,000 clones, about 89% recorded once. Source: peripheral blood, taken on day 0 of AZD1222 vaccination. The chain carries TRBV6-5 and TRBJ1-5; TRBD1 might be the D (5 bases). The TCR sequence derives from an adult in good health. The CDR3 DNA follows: TGTGCCAGCAGCCCCTATCGGGGCGGTCAGCCCCAGCATTTT. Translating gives CASSPYRGGQPQHF.